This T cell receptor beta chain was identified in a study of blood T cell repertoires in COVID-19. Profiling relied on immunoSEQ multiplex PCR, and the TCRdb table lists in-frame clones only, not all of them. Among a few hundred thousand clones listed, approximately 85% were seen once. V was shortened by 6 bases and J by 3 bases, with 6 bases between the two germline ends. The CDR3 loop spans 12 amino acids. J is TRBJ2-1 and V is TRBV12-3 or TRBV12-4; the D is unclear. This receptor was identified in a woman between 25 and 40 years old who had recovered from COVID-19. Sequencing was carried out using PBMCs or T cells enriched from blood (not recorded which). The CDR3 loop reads CASRRSYNEQFF. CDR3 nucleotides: TGTGCCAGCAGGCGGAGCTACAATGAGCAGTTCTTC.